The clone carrying this TCR beta chain was found a few times. Antigen unknown. Some clones are missing from TCRdb's copy, which holds only in-frame ones; the method was immunoSEQ multiplex PCR. The sample contains around 65,000 clones, around 87% of which appear only once. This entry comes from a study of OX40 agonist ivuxolimab in advanced cancers. Study results and caveats: Among the lowest levels of clonal expansion were found in partial responders at 0.1-3.0 mg/kg. Clonal expansion was seen in CD4+ and CD8+ blood T cells by week 6 at 0.1 to 3.0 mg/kg. Nonresponders, in some cases, also had low normalized T-cell clonal expansion.

The sequence was collected from an adult with an advanced solid tumor such as melanoma, head and neck, liver or kidney cancer. The material was CD4+ or CD8+ T cells sorted from blood, obtained in a trial of the OX40 agonist ivuxolimab.

CDR3 residues: CASREAGWQSYEQYF. DNA for the CDR3: TGTGCCAGCAGGGAAGCAGGGTGGCAATCCTACGAGCAGTACTTC. The chain has TRBV27 and TRBJ2-7, with D possibly TRBD1 on 5 matching bases. This CDR3 is 15 amino acids long. CDR1 is MNHEY and CDR2 is SMNVEV in the germline V gene (reference sequence). Trimming stripped 6 bases from V and 1 base from J, with 16 bases between.